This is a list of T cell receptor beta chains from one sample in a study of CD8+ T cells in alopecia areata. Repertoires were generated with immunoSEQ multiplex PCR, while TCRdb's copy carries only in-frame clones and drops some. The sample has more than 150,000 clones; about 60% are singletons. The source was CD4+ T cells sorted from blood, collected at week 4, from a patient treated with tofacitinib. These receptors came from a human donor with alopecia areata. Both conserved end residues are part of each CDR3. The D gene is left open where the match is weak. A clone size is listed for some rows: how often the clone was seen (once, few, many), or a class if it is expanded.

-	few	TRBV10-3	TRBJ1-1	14	CAISDTGRNTEAFF	TGTGCCATCAGTGATACAGGGAGGAACACTGAAGCTTTCTTT
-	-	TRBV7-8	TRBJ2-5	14	CASSPRRVQETQYF	TGTGCCAGCAGCCCCCGCCGGGTTCAAGAGACCCAGTACTTC
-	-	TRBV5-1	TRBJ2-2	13	CASSLDNTGELFF	TGCGCCAGCAGCCTAGACAACACCGGGGAGCTGTTTTTT
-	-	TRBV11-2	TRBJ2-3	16	CASSLGGVPSTDTQYF	TGTGCCAGCAGCCTAGGGGGGGTACCTAGCACAGATACGCAGTATTTT
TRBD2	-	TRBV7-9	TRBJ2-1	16	CASSLARLAGAIEQFF	TGTGCCAGCAGCTTAGCTCGGTTAGCGGGGGCGATTGAGCAGTTCTTC
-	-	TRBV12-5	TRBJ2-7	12	CASGLVRNEQYF	TGTGCTAGTGGTTTGGTTCGAAACGAGCAGTACTTC
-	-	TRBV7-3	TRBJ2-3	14	CASSSGLSTDTQYF	TGTGCCAGCAGCTCAGGTCTTAGCACAGATACGCAGTATTTT
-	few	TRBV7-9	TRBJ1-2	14	CASSLMGTGYGYTF	TGTGCCAGCAGCTTAATGGGAACCGGCTATGGCTACACCTTC
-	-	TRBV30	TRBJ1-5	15	CAWTTSSGANQPQHF	TGTGCCTGGACTACCTCTAGTGGGGCAAATCAGCCCCAGCATTTT
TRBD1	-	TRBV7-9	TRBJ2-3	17	CASSPGWGQGSTDTQYF	TGTGCCAGCAGCCCCGGCTGGGGACAGGGGTCCACAGATACGCAGTATTTT
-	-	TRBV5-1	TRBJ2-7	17	CASSLVGGRAVSYEQYF	TGCGCCAGCAGCTTGGTGGGCGGCAGGGCCGTCTCCTACGAGCAGTACTTC
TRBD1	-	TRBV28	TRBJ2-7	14	CASSFGTGVYEQYF	TGTGCCAGCAGTTTCGGGACAGGTGTGTACGAGCAGTACTTC
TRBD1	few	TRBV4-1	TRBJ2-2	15	CASSQTDRDAGELFF	TGCGCCAGCAGCCAGACCGACAGGGACGCCGGGGAGCTGTTTTTT
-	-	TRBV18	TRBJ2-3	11	CASSPKDTQYF	TGTGCCAGCTCGCCAAAAGATACGCAGTATTTT
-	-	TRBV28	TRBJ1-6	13	CASLGPYNSPLHF	TGTGCCAGTCTGGGCCCCTATAATTCACCCCTCCACTTT
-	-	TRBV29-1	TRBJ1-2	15	CSVEYAGRMIGGYTF	TGCAGCGTTGAATACGCGGGCAGGATGATTGGTGGCTACACCTTC
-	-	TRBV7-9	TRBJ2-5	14	CASSLAGTWETQYF	TGTGCCAGCAGCTTAGCCGGGACCTGGGAGACCCAGTACTTC
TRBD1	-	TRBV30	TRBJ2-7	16	CAWSARRTGSKSEQYF	TGTGCCTGGAGTGCGAGACGGACAGGGTCAAAGTCCGAGCAGTACTTC
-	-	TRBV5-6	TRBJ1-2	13	CASSFSTTGGYTF	TGTGCCAGCAGCTTTTCGACAACTGGTGGCTACACCTTC
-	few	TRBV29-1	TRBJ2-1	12	CSVAQGRNEQFF	TGCAGCGTTGCCCAGGGAAGGAATGAGCAGTTCTTC
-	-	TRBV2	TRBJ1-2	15	CASSNGRTTLYGYTF	TGTGCCAGCAGTAACGGACGGACGACCCTCTATGGCTACACCTTC
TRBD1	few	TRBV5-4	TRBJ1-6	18	CASSPGQPLVSYNSPLHF	TGTGCCAGCAGCCCGGGACAGCCTCTCGTCTCCTATAATTCACCCCTCCACTTT
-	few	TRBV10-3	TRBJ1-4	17	CAISESLVKQTNEKLFF	TGTGCCATCAGTGAGTCTCTGGTGAAGCAAACTAATGAAAAACTGTTTTTT
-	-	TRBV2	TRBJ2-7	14	CASSELGRAYEQYF	TGTGCCAGCAGTGAACTAGGCAGAGCCTACGAGCAGTACTTC
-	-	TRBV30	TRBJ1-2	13	CAWTPGGIYGYTF	TGTGCCTGGACTCCCGGGGGGATTTATGGCTACACCTTC
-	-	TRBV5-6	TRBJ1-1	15	CASTPRNSMNTEAFF	TGTGCCAGCACCCCGAGGAATTCTATGAACACTGAAGCTTTCTTT
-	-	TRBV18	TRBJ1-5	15	CASSNQDASNQPQHF	TGTGCCAGCTCAAATCAGGATGCTAGCAATCAGCCCCAGCATTTT
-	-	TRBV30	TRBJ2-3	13	CALQTGSTDTQYF	TGTGCCTTACAAACAGGGAGCACAGATACGCAGTATTTT
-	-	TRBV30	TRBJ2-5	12	CAWSVQMETQYF	TGTGCCTGGAGTGTACAGATGGAGACCCAGTACTTC
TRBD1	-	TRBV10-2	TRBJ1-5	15	CASGPTGTGEGPQHF	TGCGCCAGCGGCCCGACAGGGACGGGAGAGGGGCCCCAGCATTTT
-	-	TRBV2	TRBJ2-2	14	CASSEGVRGGELFF	TGTGCCAGCAGCGAGGGGGTCCGTGGCGGGGAGCTGTTTTTT
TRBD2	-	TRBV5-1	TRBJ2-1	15	CASSLVTSGYNEQFF	TGCGCCAGCAGCTTGGTGACTAGCGGCTACAATGAGCAGTTCTTC
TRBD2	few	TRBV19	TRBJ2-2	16	CASRLAGGSNTGELFF	TGTGCCAGCAGACTAGCGGGGGGGTCGAACACCGGGGAGCTGTTTTTT
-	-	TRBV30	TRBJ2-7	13	CAWSWGGGNEQYF	TGTGCCTGGAGTTGGGGTGGCGGGAACGAGCAGTACTTC
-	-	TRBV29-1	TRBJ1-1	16	CSVYSPSRGLNTEAFF	TGCAGCGTTTATTCCCCTTCCCGGGGGCTGAACACTGAAGCTTTCTTT
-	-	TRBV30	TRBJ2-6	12	CAWSPGANVLTF	TGTGCCTGGAGCCCCGGGGCCAACGTCCTGACTTTC
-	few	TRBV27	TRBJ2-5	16	CASSPNKGGAQETQYF	TGTGCCAGCAGCCCTAATAAGGGCGGTGCCCAAGAGACCCAGTACTTC
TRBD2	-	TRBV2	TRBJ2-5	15	CASVRTSGWGETQYF	TGTGCCAGCGTCCGGACTAGCGGGTGGGGGGAGACCCAGTACTTC
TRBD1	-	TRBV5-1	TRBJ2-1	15	CASSLGQGTHNEQFF	TGCGCCAGCAGCTTAGGACAGGGGACCCACAATGAGCAGTTCTTC
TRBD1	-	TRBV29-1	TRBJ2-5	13	CSVLTGTQETQYF	TGCAGCGTCTTGACAGGGACCCAAGAGACCCAGTACTTC
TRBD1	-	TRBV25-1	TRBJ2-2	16	CASSDPGGSNTGELFF	TGTGCCAGCAGTGACCCAGGGGGCTCGAACACCGGGGAGCTGTTTTTT
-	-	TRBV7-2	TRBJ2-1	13	CASSLGLRDEQFF	TGTGCCAGCAGCTTAGGTCTTAGGGATGAGCAGTTCTTC
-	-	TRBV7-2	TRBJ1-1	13	CASSFGENTEAFF	TGTGCCAGCAGCTTTGGGGAGAACACTGAAGCTTTCTTT
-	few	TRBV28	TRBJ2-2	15	CASSPHPRDTGELFF	TGTGCCAGCAGCCCTCATCCTAGGGACACCGGGGAGCTGTTTTTT
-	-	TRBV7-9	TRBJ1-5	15	CASSLDTVSNQPQHF	TGTGCCAGCAGCTTAGATACAGTTAGCAATCAGCCCCAGCATTTT
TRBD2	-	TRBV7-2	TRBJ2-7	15	CASSLGLAGPYEQYF	TGTGCCAGCAGCTTAGGACTAGCGGGGCCCTACGAGCAGTACTTC
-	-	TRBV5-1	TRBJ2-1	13	CASSLGTNNEQFF	TGCGCCAGCAGCTTGGGAACCAACAATGAGCAGTTCTTC
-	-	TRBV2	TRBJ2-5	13	CASSVSELETQYF	TGTGCCAGCAGTGTGAGCGAGTTGGAGACCCAGTACTTC
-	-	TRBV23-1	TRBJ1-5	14	CASSPRGVNQPQHF	TGCGCCAGCAGTCCTCGGGGGGTTAATCAGCCCCAGCATTTT
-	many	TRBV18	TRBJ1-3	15	CASSPTQGTGNTIYF	TGTGCCAGCTCACCGACACAGGGAACTGGAAACACCATATATTTT
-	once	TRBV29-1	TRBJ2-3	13	CSVRGALTDTQYF	TGCAGCGTTCGGGGGGCGCTCACAGATACGCAGTATTTT